A selection of T cell receptor beta chains follows, all from one sample in a study of blood T cell repertoires in COVID-19. Here immunoSEQ multiplex PCR was the method, and the copy in TCRdb shows in-frame clones only, minus some. The sample carries about 45,000 clones, roughly 90% recorded once. The sequencing input was peripheral blood. These receptors were collected from a man between 65 and 85 years old with active COVID-19. The CDR3 runs from the conserved cysteine through the conserved F or W. The D gene is left open where the match is weak. Not every row has a clone size; where given, it reads once, few, many or a size class.

D gene	CDR3 length	V gene	clone size	J gene	CDR3 DNA	CDR3 protein
NA	15	TRBV11-1	NA	TRBJ2-2	TGTGCCAGCAGACCCGACAGGGACTACACCGGGGAGCTGTTTTTT	CASRPDRDYTGELFF
NA	14	TRBV3-1/TRBV3-2	NA	TRBJ2-5	TGTGCCAGCAGCCACGCTAGGAGGTGGGAGACCCAGTACTTC	CASSHARRWETQYF
TRBD2	12	TRBV3-1/TRBV3-2	NA	TRBJ2-3	TGTGCCAGCAGCCAAGTTAGCGGGAATCAAGCCTTT	CASSQVSGNQAF
NA	15	TRBV6-2/TRBV6-3	NA	TRBJ2-2	TGTGCCAGCAGTTACTTGGAGGGGAGAGCCGGGGAGCTGTTTTTT	CASSYLEGRAGELFF
NA	16	TRBV24-1	NA	TRBJ2-3	TGTGCCACCAGCTCTTCTTTGCAGGCAACTACAGATACGCAGTATTTT	CATSSSLQATTDTQYF
NA	15	TRBV5-1	NA	TRBJ1-6	TGCGCCAGCAGCTCCCGGGACACCTATAATTCACCCCTCCACTTT	CASSSRDTYNSPLHF
TRBD1	14	TRBV7-3	NA	TRBJ2-1	TGTGCCAGCAGCTTCGGGACAGGGTACAATGAGCAGTTCTTC	CASSFGTGYNEQFF
NA	16	TRBV5-1	NA	TRBJ1-4	TGCGCCAGCAGCTTCGGACACTCCGCAACTAATGAAAAACTGTTTTTT	CASSFGHSATNEKLFF
TRBD2	13	TRBV30	NA	TRBJ2-7	TGTGCCTGGAGTTCCGGACTAGCGATCGAGCAGTACTTC	CAWSSGLAIEQYF
NA	15	TRBV5-1	NA	TRBJ2-1	TGCGCCAGCAGCTTGGGGGACATGCCGCAAAATGAGCAGTTCTTC	CASSLGDMPQNEQFF
NA	16	TRBV4-2	NA	TRBJ2-7	TGTGCCAGCAGCCCAGGGTGGGGGGGCAAGTCCTACGAGCAGTACTTC	CASSPGWGGKSYEQYF
NA	14	TRBV10-3	NA	TRBJ2-7	TGTGCCATCAAAGGCGAGGGGGATTCCTACGAGCAGTACTTC	CAIKGEGDSYEQYF
TRBD2	12	TRBV5-4	NA	TRBJ2-1	TGTGCCAGCAGCTTGGCCGGGAGGGAGCAGTTCTTC	CASSLAGREQFF
NA	16	TRBV28	NA	TRBJ1-1	TGTGCCAGCAGTTTATTCCAGGTCAGATATGCGAGACGAGCTTTCTTT	CASSLFQVRYARRAFF
TRBD2	17	TRBV7-8	few	TRBJ2-1	TGTGCCAGCAGCCCCCGCCCGGCGGGGGGGGGATACAATGAGCAGTTCTTC	CASSPRPAGGGYNEQFF
NA	16	TRBV18	NA	TRBJ2-4	TGTGCCAGCTCACTTGCGTTGACTCTAGCCAAAAACATTCAGTACTTC	CASSLALTLAKNIQYF
NA	17	TRBV4-2	NA	TRBJ1-4	TGTGCCAGCAGCCAAGATCGTAGGGGAGGCACTAATGAAAAACTGTTTTTT	CASSQDRRGGTNEKLFF
TRBD1	17	TRBV28	NA	TRBJ1-4	TGTGCCAGCAGTTTTCTCCCCTTACAGGGGATGGGTGAAAAACTGTTTTTT	CASSFLPLQGMGEKLFF
NA	17	TRBV28	NA	TRBJ2-2	TGTGCCAGCAGTGGGATACCGCCTGGGAGAAATACCGGGGAGCTGTTTTTT	CASSGIPPGRNTGELFF
TRBD1	14	TRBV19	NA	TRBJ1-3	TGTGCCAGTAGCCTCGGACAGGGTACCAACACCATATATTTT	CASSLGQGTNTIYF
TRBD2	17	TRBV11-2	NA	TRBJ2-5	TGTGCCAGCAGCTTATTAGGTTGGGAGCGGGAGGGGGGAATCCAGTACTTC	CASSLLGWEREGGIQYF
TRBD2	18	TRBV3-1/TRBV3-2	NA	TRBJ2-1	TGTGCCAGCAGCCAAACAAAGAGCGGGGGGCTCTCCTACAATGAGCAGTTCTTC	CASSQTKSGGLSYNEQFF
NA	12	TRBV6-1	NA	TRBJ2-7	TGTGCCAGCAGTGACCGGACATACGAGCAGTACTTC	CASSDRTYEQYF
TRBD1	12	TRBV7-9	NA	TRBJ2-7	TGTGCCAGCGGGACAGGGACCTACGAGCAGTACTTC	CASGTGTYEQYF
NA	15	TRBV4-2	NA	TRBJ2-5	TGTGCCAGCAGCCAAGTCGTGGGAGCCCAAGAGACCCAGTACTTC	CASSQVVGAQETQYF
TRBD1	13	TRBV7-6	once	TRBJ2-7	TGTGCCAGCAGCCTAGACAGGGGGGACGAGCAGTACTTC	CASSLDRGDEQYF
TRBD2	14	TRBV28	NA	TRBJ2-5	TGTGCCAGCAGTTCTTCCAGCGGGGAGGAGACCCAGTACTTC	CASSSSSGEETQYF
NA	15	TRBV11-3	NA	TRBJ2-7	TGTGCCAGCAGCTTAGGTCGCAGGCCGACCTACGAGCAGTACTTC	CASSLGRRPTYEQYF
NA	15	TRBV5-6	NA	TRBJ2-1	TGTGCCAGCAGCTCGGGACACAATGGGGGGGATGAGCAGTTCTTC	CASSSGHNGGDEQFF
TRBD1	14	TRBV15	NA	TRBJ2-7	TGTGCCACCAGCAGTCCGGGACAGGGCTACGAGCAGTACTTC	CATSSPGQGYEQYF
NA	15	TRBV7-9	NA	TRBJ2-5	TGTGCCAGCAGCCGACTGGTGGGGGGAGAAGAGACCCAGTACTTC	CASSRLVGGEETQYF
TRBD2	14	TRBV18	NA	TRBJ2-1	TGTGCCAGCTCACGACTAGCGGGAGACAATGAGCAGTTCTTC	CASSRLAGDNEQFF
NA	15	TRBV7-9	NA	TRBJ1-2	TGTGCCAGCAGCTTTGTTATCAGGGGAAAGGGTGGCTACACCTTC	CASSFVIRGKGGYTF
NA	12	TRBV18	NA	TRBJ2-1	TGTGCCAGCTCACCACTCGCGGCTGAGCAGTTCTTC	CASSPLAAEQFF
TRBD2	16	TRBV6-1	NA	TRBJ2-1	TGTGCCAGCAGTGAAGCGTGGACTAGCGGGATTAATGAGCAGTTCTTC	CASSEAWTSGINEQFF
NA	18	TRBV7-8	NA	TRBJ2-4	TGTGCCAGCAGCTTTATGGACAGGACCAGTGCGGGAGGAAACATTCAGTACTTC	CASSFMDRTSAGGNIQYF
TRBD2	17	TRBV7-3	NA	TRBJ2-5	TGTGCCAGCAGCCCCGGGGGGGTAGCGGGGGCCCAAGAGACCCAGTACTTC	CASSPGGVAGAQETQYF
NA	14	TRBV5-1	NA	TRBJ1-2	TGCGCCAGCAGCTTGGCCGGACAGAACTATGGCTACACCTTC	CASSLAGQNYGYTF
TRBD2	15	TRBV6-1	NA	TRBJ2-5	TGTGCCAGCAGTGAAGCGCCCAGCGGGGGAGAGACCCAGTACTTC	CASSEAPSGGETQYF
TRBD2	17	TRBV23-1	NA	TRBJ2-7	TGCGCCAGCAGTCAATACGGGACTAGCGGGGCCGCCTGGGAGCAGTACTTC	CASSQYGTSGAAWEQYF